The sequence of this T cell receptor beta chain was determined in a study of shared clonotypes between healthy human individuals. Sequencing used immunoSEQ multiplex PCR; TCRdb keeps in-frame clones, though not all of them. This table has 400,000 or so clones, just over 95% appearing once. Recent acute infections and vaccinations were absent in the healthy HIV-negative adult donors. What CD8 memory combined were CD45RO+ cells and CCR7-negative CD45RA+ TemRA cells. This TCR was recovered from a man aged 25 to 45 in good health. Sequencing was performed on memory CD8+ T cells sorted from blood. The subset was: CD45RO+ cells pooled with CCR7-negative TemRA cells.

CDR3 sequence reads: CASSLRAGEKLFF. The DNA of the CDR3 is TGTGCCAGCAGCTTGAGGGCGGGGGAAAAACTGTTTTTT. This chain uses TRBV5-5 with TRBJ1-4; D is uncertain. The germline gives CDR1 SGHKS, CDR2 YYEKEE (reference sequence). Trimming took 1 base from V and 8 from J, leaving 9 bases between them. The CDR3 spans 13 residues.